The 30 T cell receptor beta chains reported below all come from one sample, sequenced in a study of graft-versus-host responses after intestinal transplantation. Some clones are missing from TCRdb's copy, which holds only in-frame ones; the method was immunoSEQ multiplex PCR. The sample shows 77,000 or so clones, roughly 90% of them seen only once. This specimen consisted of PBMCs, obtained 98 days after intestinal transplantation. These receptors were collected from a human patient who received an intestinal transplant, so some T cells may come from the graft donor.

CDR3 protein: CASSFPLTSNDYEQYF. CDR3 sequence (DNA): TGTGCCAGCAGTTTCCCCCTGACTAGCAACGACTACGAGCAGTACTTC. V and J are TRBV28 and TRBJ2-7; 7 nucleotides agree with TRBD2. CDR1 is MDHEN, CDR2 SYDVKM, per germline. V dropped 3 bases and J dropped 3; count of bases not matched to a gene: 11. The CDR3 consists of 16 residues.

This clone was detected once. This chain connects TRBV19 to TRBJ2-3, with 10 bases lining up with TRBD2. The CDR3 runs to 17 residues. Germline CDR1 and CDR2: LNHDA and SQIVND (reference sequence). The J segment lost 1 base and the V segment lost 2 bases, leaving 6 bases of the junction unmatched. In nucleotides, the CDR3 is TGTGCCAGTAGTATAACCCCGACTAGCGGGCGCACAGATACGCAGTATTTT. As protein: CASSITPTSGRTDTQYF.

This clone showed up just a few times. The CDR3 DNA reads TGTGCCAGCAGTGACGGAGCGGGATCCTACGAGCAGTACTTC. This gives the protein CASSDGAGSYEQYF. J is TRBJ2-7 and V is TRBV6-4, with TRBD2 matching 7 bases. Germline loops: CDR1 MRHNA, CDR2 SNTAGT. With V trimmed by 2 bases and J by 1 base, 2 bases remained unmatched. The CDR3 is made up of 14 amino acids.

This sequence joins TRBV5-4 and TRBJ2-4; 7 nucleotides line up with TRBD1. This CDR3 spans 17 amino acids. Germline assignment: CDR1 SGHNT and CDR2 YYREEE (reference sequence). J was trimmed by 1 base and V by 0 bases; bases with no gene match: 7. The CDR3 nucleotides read TGTGCCAGCAGCTTGGATACAGGGGTGGGGGCCAAAAACATTCAGTACTTC. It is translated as CASSLDTGVGAKNIQYF.

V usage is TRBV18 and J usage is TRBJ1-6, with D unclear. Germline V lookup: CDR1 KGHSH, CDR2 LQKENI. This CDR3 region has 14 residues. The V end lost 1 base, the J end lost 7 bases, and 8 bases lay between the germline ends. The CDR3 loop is CASSPRVGNSPLHF. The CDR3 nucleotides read TGTGCCAGCTCACCACGGGTAGGGAATTCACCCCTCCACTTT.

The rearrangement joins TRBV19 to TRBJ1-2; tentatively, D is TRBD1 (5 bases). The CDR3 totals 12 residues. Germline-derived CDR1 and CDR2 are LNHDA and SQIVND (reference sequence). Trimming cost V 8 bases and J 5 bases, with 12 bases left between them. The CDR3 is CASFKQGYGYTF. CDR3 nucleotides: TGTGCCAGTTTTAAGCAGGGTTATGGCTACACCTTC.

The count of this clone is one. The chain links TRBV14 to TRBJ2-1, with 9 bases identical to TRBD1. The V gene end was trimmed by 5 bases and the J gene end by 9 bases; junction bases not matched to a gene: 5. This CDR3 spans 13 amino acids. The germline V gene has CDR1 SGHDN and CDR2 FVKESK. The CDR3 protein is CASSGDRGGEQFF. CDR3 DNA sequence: TGTGCCAGCAGCGGAGACAGGGGGGGTGAGCAGTTCTTC.

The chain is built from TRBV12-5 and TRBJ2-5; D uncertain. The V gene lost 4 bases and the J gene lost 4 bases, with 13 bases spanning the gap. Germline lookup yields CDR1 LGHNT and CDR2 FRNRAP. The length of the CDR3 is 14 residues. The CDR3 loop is CASGWAGLVETQYF. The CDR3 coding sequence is TGTGCTAGTGGTTGGGCCGGGCTAGTAGAGACCCAGTACTTC.

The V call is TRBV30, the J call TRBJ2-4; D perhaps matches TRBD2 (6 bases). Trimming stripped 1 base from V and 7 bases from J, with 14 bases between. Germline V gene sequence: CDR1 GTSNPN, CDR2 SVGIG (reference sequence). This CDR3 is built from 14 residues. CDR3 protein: CAWSGGGTANIQYF. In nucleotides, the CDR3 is TGTGCCTGGAGTGGGGGAGGAACCGCCAACATTCAGTACTTC.

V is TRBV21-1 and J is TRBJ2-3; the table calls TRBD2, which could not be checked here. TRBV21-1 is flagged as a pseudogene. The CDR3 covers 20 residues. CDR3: CASSKALWTSGRAPTDTQYF. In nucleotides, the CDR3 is TGTGCCAGCAGCAAAGCGCTTTGGACTAGCGGGAGGGCCCCCACAGATACGCAGTATTTT.

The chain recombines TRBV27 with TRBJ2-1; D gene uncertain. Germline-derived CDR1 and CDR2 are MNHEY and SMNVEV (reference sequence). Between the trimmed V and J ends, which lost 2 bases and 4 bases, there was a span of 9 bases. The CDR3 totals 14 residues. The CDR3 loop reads CASSLLSGYNEQFF. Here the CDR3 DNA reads TGTGCCAGCAGTTTACTTTCGGGTTACAATGAGCAGTTCTTC.

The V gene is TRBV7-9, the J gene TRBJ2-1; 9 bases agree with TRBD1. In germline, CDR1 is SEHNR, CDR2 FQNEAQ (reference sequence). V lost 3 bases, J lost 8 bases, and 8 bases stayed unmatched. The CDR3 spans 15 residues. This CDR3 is CASSFPGQGNDEQFF. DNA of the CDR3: TGTGCCAGCAGCTTCCCGGGACAGGGTAATGATGAGCAGTTCTTC.

The CDR3 bases are TGCGCCAGCAGCGCAGACGGGGGGATGGACACTGAAGCTTTCTTT. As protein: CASSADGGMDTEAFF. J is TRBJ1-1 and V is TRBV5-1; TRBD1 is a possible D gene (5 bases). Trimming removed 4 bases at V and 3 bases at J, with 16 bases between. The CDR3 is 15 amino acids. Germline V lookup: CDR1 SGHRS, CDR2 YFSETQ.

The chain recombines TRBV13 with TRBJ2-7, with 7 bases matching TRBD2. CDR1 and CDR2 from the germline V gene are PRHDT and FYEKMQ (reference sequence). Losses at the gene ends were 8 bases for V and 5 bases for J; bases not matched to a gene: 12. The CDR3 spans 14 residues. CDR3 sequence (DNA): TGTGCCAGCTCTCTCGGGACTATGTCCCACGAGCAGTACTTC. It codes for CASSLGTMSHEQYF.

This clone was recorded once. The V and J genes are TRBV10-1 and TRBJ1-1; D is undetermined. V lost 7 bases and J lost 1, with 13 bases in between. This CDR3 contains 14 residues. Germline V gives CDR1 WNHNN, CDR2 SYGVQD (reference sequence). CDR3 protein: CASTPGGRNTEAFF. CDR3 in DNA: TGCGCCAGCACCCCCGGTGGGAGGAACACTGAAGCTTTCTTT.

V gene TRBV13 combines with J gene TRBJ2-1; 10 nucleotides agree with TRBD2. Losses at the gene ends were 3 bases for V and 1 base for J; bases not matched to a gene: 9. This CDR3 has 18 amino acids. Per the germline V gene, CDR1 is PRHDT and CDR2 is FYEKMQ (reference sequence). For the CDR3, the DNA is TGTGCCAGCAGCTTTTCCCTGGGACTAGCGCCATCCTACAATGAGCAGTTCTTC. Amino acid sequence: CASSFSLGLAPSYNEQFF.

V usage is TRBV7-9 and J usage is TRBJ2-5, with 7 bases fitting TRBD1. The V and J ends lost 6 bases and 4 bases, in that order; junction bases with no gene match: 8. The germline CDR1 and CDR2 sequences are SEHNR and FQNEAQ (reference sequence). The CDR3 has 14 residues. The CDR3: CASRQPGTAETQYF. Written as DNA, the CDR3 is TGTGCCAGCAGACAACCCGGGACAGCAGAGACCCAGTACTTC.

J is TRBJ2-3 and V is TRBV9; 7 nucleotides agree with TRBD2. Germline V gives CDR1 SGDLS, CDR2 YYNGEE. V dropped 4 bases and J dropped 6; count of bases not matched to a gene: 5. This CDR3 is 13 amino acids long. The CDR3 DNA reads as TGTGCCAGCAGCTTCCGGGGGGAGGATACGCAGTATTTT. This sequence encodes CASSFRGEDTQYF.

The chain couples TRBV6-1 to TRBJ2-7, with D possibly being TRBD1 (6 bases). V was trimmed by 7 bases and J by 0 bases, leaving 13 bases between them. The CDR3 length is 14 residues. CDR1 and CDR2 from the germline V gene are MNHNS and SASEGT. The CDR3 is CASTMTGYSYEQYF. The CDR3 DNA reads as TGTGCCAGCACCATGACAGGATACTCCTACGAGCAGTACTTC.

The CDR3 DNA reads as TGCGCCAGCAGCCAAGATTGGGGCTACGAGCAGTACTTC. This encodes CASSQDWGYEQYF. This chain joins TRBV4-1 and TRBJ2-7; D remains ambiguous. CDR3 size: 13 residues. With 0 bases removed from V and 3 bases from J, the gap between germline ends came to 6 bases. Germline assignment: CDR1 MGHRA and CDR2 YSYEKL.

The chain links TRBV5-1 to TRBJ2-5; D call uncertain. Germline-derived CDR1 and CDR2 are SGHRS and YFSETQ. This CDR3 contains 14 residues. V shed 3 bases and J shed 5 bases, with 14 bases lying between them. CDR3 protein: CASSYGRVVETQYF. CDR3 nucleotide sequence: TGCGCCAGCAGCTACGGAAGGGTAGTCGAGACCCAGTACTTC.

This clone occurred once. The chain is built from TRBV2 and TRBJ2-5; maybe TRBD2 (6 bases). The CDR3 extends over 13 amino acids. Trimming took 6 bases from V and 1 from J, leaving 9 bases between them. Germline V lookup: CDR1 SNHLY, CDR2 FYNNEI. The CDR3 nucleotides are TGTGCCAGCAGGCGGGATTCCCAAGAGACCCAGTACTTC. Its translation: CASRRDSQETQYF.

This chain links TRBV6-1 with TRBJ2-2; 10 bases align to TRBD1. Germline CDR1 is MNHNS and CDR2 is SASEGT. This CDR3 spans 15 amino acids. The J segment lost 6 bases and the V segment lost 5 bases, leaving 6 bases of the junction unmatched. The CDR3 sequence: CASSKPGQGSGELFF. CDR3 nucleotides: TGTGCCAGCAGTAAACCGGGACAGGGGTCCGGGGAGCTGTTTTTT.

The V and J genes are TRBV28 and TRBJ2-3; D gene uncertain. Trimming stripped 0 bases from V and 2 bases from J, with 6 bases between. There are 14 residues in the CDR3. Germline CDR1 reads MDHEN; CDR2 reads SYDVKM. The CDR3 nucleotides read TGTGCCAGCAGTTTATGGGGCGACACAGATACGCAGTATTTT. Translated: CASSLWGDTDTQYF.

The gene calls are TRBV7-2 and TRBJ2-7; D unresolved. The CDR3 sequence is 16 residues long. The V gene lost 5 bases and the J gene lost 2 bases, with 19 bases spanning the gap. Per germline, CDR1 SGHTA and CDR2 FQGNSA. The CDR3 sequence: CASSHDPLRWAYEQYF. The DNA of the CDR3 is TGTGCCAGCAGCCACGACCCCCTGAGGTGGGCCTACGAGCAGTACTTC.

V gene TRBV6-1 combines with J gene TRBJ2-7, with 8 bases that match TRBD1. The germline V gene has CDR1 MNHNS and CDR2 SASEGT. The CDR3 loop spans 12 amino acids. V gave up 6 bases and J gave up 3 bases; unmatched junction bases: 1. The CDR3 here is CASRTGDYEQYF. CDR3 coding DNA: TGTGCCAGCAGGACAGGGGACTACGAGCAGTACTTC.

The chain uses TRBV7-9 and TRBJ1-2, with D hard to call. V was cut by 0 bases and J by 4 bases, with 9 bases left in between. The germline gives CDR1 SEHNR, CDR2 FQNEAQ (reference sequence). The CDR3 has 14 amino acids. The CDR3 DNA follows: TGTGCCAGCAGCTTAGCGGGGTCGTTCTATGGCTACACCTTC. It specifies CASSLAGSFYGYTF.

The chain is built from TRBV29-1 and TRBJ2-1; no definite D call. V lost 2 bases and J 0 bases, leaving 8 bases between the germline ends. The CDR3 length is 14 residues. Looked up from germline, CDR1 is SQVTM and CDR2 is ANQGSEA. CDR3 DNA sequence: TGCAGCGTTGAACTAAGACACTCCTACAATGAGCAGTTCTTC. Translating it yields CSVELRHSYNEQFF.

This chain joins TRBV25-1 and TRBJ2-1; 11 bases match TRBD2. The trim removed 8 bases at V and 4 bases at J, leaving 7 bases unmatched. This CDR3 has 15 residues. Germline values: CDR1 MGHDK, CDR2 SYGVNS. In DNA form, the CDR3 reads TGTGCCAGCCGAGCCACTAGCGGGGGATACAATGAGCAGTTCTTC. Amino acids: CASRATSGGYNEQFF.

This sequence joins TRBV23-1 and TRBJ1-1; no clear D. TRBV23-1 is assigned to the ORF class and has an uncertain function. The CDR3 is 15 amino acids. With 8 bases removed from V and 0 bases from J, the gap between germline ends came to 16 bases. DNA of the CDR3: TGCGCCAGCGGGCCCTGCCAAAGGTTGAACACTGAAGCTTTCTTT. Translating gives CASGPCQRLNTEAFF.